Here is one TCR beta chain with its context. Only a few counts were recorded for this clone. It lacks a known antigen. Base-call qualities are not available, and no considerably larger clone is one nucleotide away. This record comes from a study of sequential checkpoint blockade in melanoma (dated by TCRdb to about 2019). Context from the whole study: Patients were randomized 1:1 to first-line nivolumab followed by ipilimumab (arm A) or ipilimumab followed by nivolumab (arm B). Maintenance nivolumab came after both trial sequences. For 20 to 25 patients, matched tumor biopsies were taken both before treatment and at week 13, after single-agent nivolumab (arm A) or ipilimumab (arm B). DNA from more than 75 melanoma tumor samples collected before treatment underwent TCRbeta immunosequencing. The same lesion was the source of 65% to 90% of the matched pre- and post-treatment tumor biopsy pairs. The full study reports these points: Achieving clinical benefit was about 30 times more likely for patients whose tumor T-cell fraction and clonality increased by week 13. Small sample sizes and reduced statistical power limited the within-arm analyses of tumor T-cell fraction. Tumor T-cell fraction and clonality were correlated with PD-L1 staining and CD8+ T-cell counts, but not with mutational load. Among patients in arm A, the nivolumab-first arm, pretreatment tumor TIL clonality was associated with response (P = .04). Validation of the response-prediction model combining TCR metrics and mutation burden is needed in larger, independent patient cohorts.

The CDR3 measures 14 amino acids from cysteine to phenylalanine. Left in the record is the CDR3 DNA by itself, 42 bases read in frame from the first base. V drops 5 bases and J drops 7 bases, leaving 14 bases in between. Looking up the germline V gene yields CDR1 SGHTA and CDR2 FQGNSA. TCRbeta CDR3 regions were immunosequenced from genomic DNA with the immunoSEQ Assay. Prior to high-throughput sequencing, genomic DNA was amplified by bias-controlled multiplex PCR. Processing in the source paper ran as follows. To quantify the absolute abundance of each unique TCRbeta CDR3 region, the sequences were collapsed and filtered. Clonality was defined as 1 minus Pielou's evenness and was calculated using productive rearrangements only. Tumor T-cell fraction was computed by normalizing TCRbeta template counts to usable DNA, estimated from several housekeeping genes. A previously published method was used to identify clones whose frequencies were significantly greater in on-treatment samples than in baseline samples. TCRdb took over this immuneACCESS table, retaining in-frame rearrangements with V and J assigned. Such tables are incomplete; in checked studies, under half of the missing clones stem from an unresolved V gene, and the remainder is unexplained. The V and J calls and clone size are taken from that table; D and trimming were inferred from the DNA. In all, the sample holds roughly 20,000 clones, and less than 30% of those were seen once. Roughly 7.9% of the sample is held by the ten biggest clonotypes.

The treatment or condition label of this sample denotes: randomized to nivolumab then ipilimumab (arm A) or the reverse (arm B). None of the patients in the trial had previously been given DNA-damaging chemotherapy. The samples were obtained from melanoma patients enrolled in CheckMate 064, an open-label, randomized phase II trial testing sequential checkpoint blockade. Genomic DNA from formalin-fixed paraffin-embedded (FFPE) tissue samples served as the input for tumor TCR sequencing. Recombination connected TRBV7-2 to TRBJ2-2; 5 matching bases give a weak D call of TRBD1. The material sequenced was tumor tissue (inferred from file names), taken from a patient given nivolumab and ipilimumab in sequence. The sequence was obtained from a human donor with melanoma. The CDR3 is CASSQVGQGGELFF. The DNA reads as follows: TGTGCCAGCAGCCAAGTGGGGCAGGGCGGGGAGCTGTTTTTT.